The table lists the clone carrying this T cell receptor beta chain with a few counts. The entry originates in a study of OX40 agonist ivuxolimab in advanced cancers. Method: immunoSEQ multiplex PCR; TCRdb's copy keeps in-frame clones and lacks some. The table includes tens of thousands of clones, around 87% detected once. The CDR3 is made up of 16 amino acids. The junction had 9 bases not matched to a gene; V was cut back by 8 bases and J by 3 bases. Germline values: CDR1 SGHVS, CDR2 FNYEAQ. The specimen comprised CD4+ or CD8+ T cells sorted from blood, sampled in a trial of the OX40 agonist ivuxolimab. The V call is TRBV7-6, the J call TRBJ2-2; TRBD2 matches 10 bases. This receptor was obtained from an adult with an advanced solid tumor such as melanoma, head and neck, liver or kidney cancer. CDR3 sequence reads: CASVPLAGADTGELFF. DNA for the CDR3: TGTGCCAGCGTTCCTCTAGCGGGAGCTGACACCGGGGAGCTGTTTTTT.